The 32 T cell receptor beta chains below come from one sample, sequenced in a study of OX40 agonist ivuxolimab in advanced cancers. This table comes from immunoSEQ multiplex PCR, and its TCRdb copy is limited to in-frame clones, with some not included. Of more than 7,000 clones detected, about four fifths appear once; the ten largest clones hold around 25%. The sample was CD4+ or CD8+ T cells sorted from blood, taken in a trial of the OX40 agonist ivuxolimab. The receptors shown here come from an adult with an advanced solid tumor such as melanoma, head and neck, liver or kidney cancer.

The chain carries TRBV7-9 and TRBJ1-3; perhaps TRBD1 as D (6 bases). The germline V gene has CDR1 SEHNR and CDR2 FQNEAQ (reference sequence). V dropped 4 bases and J dropped 1 base, with 17 bases sitting between them. The CDR3 extends over 17 amino acids. The CDR3 sequence: CASSWVGGRSSGNTIYF. Written as DNA, the CDR3 is TGTGCCAGCAGCTGGGTGGGGGGCAGGTCGTCTGGAAACACCATATATTTT.

The chain carries TRBV7-3 and TRBJ2-1, with TRBD2 matching 11 bases. The V gene end was trimmed by 2 bases and the J gene end by 6 bases; junction bases not matched to a gene: 3. This CDR3 spans 15 amino acids. Germline CDR1 is SGHTA and CDR2 is FQGTGA. CDR3 loop: CASSLGGLAANEQFF. Written as DNA, the CDR3 is TGTGCCAGCAGCTTAGGGGGACTAGCGGCCAATGAGCAGTTCTTC.

The V call is TRBV6-4, the J call TRBJ2-2; weak D call: TRBD1 (6 bases). Germline CDR1 MRHNA, CDR2 SNTAGT. Trimming shortened V by 0 bases and J by 3 bases, and 14 bases separated the two germline ends. The CDR3 has 17 residues. The CDR3 DNA sequence: TGTGCCAGCAGTGACTCTAAGTACAAGGGGGACACCGGGGAGCTGTTTTTT. This translates into CASSDSKYKGDTGELFF.

The rearrangement links TRBV13 to TRBJ2-1, with 9 bases lining up with TRBD1. Germline V gene sequence: CDR1 PRHDT, CDR2 FYEKMQ (reference sequence). J lost 5 bases, V lost 4 bases, and 6 bases had no gene match. This CDR3 is built from 15 residues. Here the CDR3 reads CASSWGQGSDNEQFF. CDR3 coding DNA: TGTGCCAGCAGCTGGGGACAGGGTTCTGACAATGAGCAGTTCTTC.

The chain carries TRBV4-2 and TRBJ1-1; 7 bases align to TRBD1. V dropped 6 bases and J dropped 0; count of bases not matched to a gene: 4. The CDR3 has 14 residues. CDR1 and CDR2 from the germline V gene are LGHNA and YNFKEQ. The CDR3 spells CASRPGQMNTEAFF. Here the CDR3 DNA reads TGTGCCAGCAGACCGGGACAGATGAACACTGAAGCTTTCTTT.

The chain links TRBV4-2 to TRBJ2-7, with D unclear. The germline gives CDR1 LGHNA, CDR2 YNFKEQ. Trimming stripped 9 bases from V and 0 bases from J, with 6 bases between. This CDR3 has 11 amino acids. The CDR3 sequence: CARSLSYEQYF. In nucleotides, the CDR3 is TGTGCCAGAAGTCTCTCCTACGAGCAGTACTTC.

V usage is TRBV28 and J usage is TRBJ1-5, with D possibly being TRBD1 (6 bases). There are 14 residues in the CDR3. Deletions cut 2 bases from V and 4 bases from J, with 9 bases between. Germline V gene lookup returns CDR1 MDHEN and CDR2 SYDVKM. The CDR3 protein is CASSLGQGNQPQHF. The CDR3 DNA reads TGTGCCAGCAGTTTAGGCCAGGGGAATCAGCCCCAGCATTTT.

The chain is built from TRBV7-6 and TRBJ2-7; TRBD2 agrees at 7 bases. The CDR3 has 15 residues. The germline gives CDR1 SGHVS, CDR2 FNYEAQ. The V gene end was trimmed by 1 base and the J gene end by 3 bases; junction bases not matched to a gene: 6. The CDR3 is CASSLGTGRGYEQYF. As DNA, the CDR3 is TGTGCCAGCAGCTTAGGTACGGGGAGGGGCTACGAGCAGTACTTC.

V is TRBV27 and J is TRBJ2-7; D might be TRBD1 (6 bases). V was clipped by 4 bases and J by 1 base, with 11 bases between them. The V gene's germline CDR1 is MNHEY and CDR2 SMNVEV (reference sequence). The CDR3 runs 14 residues. Written as DNA, the CDR3 is TGTGCCAGCAGTTGGTCAGGGGATTCCTACGAGCAGTACTTC. Protein product: CASSWSGDSYEQYF.

V gene TRBV7-2 combines with J gene TRBJ1-2; a weak D match, TRBD1 (6 bases). CDR3 length: 14 amino acids. V was shortened by 5 bases and J by 3 bases, with 13 bases between the two germline ends. Germline CDR1 and CDR2: SGHTA and FQGNSA. The CDR3 DNA reads as TGTGCCAGCAGCGTCGGGGGGGCGGACTATGGCTACACCTTC. It is translated as CASSVGGADYGYTF.

The chain links TRBV4-1 to TRBJ2-7; a weak D match, TRBD1 (6 bases). Trimming pared 6 bases from V and 0 bases from J, leaving 15 bases between. Per germline, CDR1 MGHRA and CDR2 YSYEKL. There are 15 residues in the CDR3. Here the CDR3 DNA reads TGCGCCAGCAGACCTACAACAGGGTTCTCCTACGAGCAGTACTTC. Translation gives CASRPTTGFSYEQYF.

This clone was picked up a small number of times. The gene calls are TRBV27 and TRBJ2-3; 11 bases agree with TRBD2. The CDR3 length is 18 residues. Trimming removed 3 bases from V and 2 bases from J; junction bases left unmatched: 10. Germline assignment: CDR1 MNHEY and CDR2 SMNVEV (reference sequence). CDR3 nucleotide sequence: TGTGCCAGCAGTTTTGCCCCGGGACTAGCGGCGGTCACAGATACGCAGTATTTT. Amino acid sequence: CASSFAPGLAAVTDTQYF.

The chain recombines TRBV2 with TRBJ2-5; no firm D call. V was pared by 4 bases and J by 1 base, with 28 bases between. The CDR3 sequence is 20 residues long. Germline CDR1 reads SNHLY; CDR2 reads FYNNEI. Here the CDR3 reads CASSGRRHTKRPRSQETQYF. CDR3 in DNA: TGTGCCAGCAGTGGTCGGCGGCACACCAAGAGACCCAGGTCCCAAGAGACCCAGTACTTC.

V and J are TRBV6-5 and TRBJ1-2; D is undetermined. Trimming removed 0 bases at V and 3 bases at J, with 5 bases between. Germline loops: CDR1 MNHEY, CDR2 SVGAGI. This CDR3 has 13 residues. CDR3 region: CASSYSEDYGYTF. DNA of the CDR3: TGTGCCAGCAGTTACTCAGAGGACTATGGCTACACCTTC.

This clone came up a few times. The gene calls are TRBV19 and TRBJ2-2, with 8 bases lining up with TRBD1. There are 15 residues in the CDR3. V lost 5 bases and J lost 4; bases outside the gene matches: 6. Looked up from germline, CDR1 is LNHDA and CDR2 is SQIVND (reference sequence). The CDR3 sequence: CASSVQGARTGELFF. For the CDR3, the DNA is TGTGCCAGTAGTGTGCAGGGGGCGCGCACCGGGGAGCTGTTTTTT.

In its sample, this clone ranks as medium-sized. The chain employs TRBV9 and TRBJ1-2; D may be TRBD1 (6 bases). The CDR3 sequence is 15 residues long. Germline V gene lookup returns CDR1 SGDLS and CDR2 YYNGEE. V lost 4 bases, J lost 8 bases, and 21 bases lay in between. The CDR3 sequence: CASSSGTWTFFGYTF. CDR3 bases: TGTGCCAGCAGCTCAGGGACATGGACTTTCTTCGGCTACACCTTC.

This chain links TRBV27 with TRBJ2-1, with unresolved D. This CDR3 has 13 residues. V was cut by 8 bases and J by 0 bases, with 8 bases left in between. Germline V lookup: CDR1 MNHEY, CDR2 SMNVEV (reference sequence). Here the CDR3 reads CASSRYSYNEQFF. CDR3 nucleotides: TGTGCCAGCTCGAGGTACTCCTACAATGAGCAGTTCTTC.

V is TRBV4-1 and J is TRBJ1-4, with D unclear. The CDR3 is 17 amino acids. CDR1 and CDR2 (germline): MGHRA, YSYEKL. Trimming pared 2 bases from V and 5 bases from J, leaving 18 bases between. In DNA form, the CDR3 reads TGCGCCAGCAGCCAAACTTCTAGCCCTAGACGGAATGAAAAACTGTTTTTT. Translated, it gives CASSQTSSPRRNEKLFF.

This chain joins TRBV4-3 and TRBJ2-5; 8 bases are shared with TRBD2. J was trimmed by 5 bases and V by 4 bases; bases with no gene match: 9. The CDR3 is 15 amino acids. The germline V gene has CDR1 LGHNA and CDR2 YSLEER. CDR3: CASSPSGGHGETQYF. The DNA of the CDR3 is TGCGCCAGCAGCCCCTCGGGGGGGCATGGGGAGACCCAGTACTTC.

The chain is built from TRBV6-1 and TRBJ2-1; 8 positions agree with TRBD1. J gave up 4 bases and V 2 bases, and 13 bases lay outside the gene matches. The CDR3 has 18 residues. Germline CDR1 is MNHNS and CDR2 is SASEGT. CDR3 nucleotides: TGTGCCAGCAGTGAATTTGGGACAGGTGCTTTTTCGTACAATGAGCAGTTCTTC. Protein sequence: CASSEFGTGAFSYNEQFF.

CDR3 region: CASSWGGGSGDNEQFF. The CDR3 nucleotides read TGTGCCAGCAGTTGGGGAGGGGGTAGCGGGGACAATGAGCAGTTCTTC. The chain combines TRBV27 with TRBJ2-1; 8 positions agree with TRBD2. CDR1 and CDR2 from the germline V gene are MNHEY and SMNVEV (reference sequence). V was clipped by 4 bases and J by 5 bases; unmatched bases: 10. The CDR3 consists of 16 residues.

The chain combines TRBV7-9 with TRBJ1-1, with a possible D match to TRBD1 (5 bases). Germline values: CDR1 SEHNR, CDR2 FQNEAQ (reference sequence). CDR3 size: 16 residues. V was clipped by 4 bases and J by 5 bases, with 20 bases between them. DNA for the CDR3: TGTGCCAGCAGCTCCCTGGGGAGGCTGGGGGAGACTGAAGCTTTCTTT. Protein sequence: CASSSLGRLGETEAFF. The full variable domain, rest sourced from reference TRBV7-9 and TRBJ1-1, is DTGVSQNPRHKITKRGQNVTFRCDPISEHNRLYWYRQTLGQGPEFLTYFQNEAQLEKSRLLSDRFSAERPKGSFSTLEIQRTEQGDSAMYLCASSSLGRLGETEAFFGQGTRLTVV.

The rearrangement uses TRBV18 and TRBJ1-5, with D uncertain. The CDR3 loop spans 14 amino acids. The V gene lost 0 bases and the J gene lost 1 base, with 4 bases spanning the gap. Germline V lookup: CDR1 KGHSH, CDR2 LQKENI. CDR3 sequence (DNA): TGTGCCAGCTCACCACCGGCCAGCAATCAGCCCCAGCATTTT. As protein: CASSPPASNQPQHF.

This clone was seen just once. The chain couples TRBV5-4 to TRBJ2-7, with 8 bases identical to TRBD1. The junction had 7 bases not matched to a gene; V was cut back by 4 bases and J by 4 bases. Looked up from germline, CDR1 is SGHNT and CDR2 is YYREEE (reference sequence). CDR3 length: 14 residues. Here the CDR3 reads CASSIGQGQYEQYF. The CDR3 DNA is TGTGCCAGCAGCATCGGACAGGGACAATACGAGCAGTACTTC.

The V and J genes are TRBV6-6 and TRBJ2-5; D is ambiguous. CDR1 MNHNY and CDR2 SVGAGI come from the germline V gene (reference sequence). V shed 4 bases and J shed 2 bases, with 11 bases lying between them. This CDR3 region has 14 residues. The CDR3 DNA sequence: TGTGCCAGCAGTTCCTTTATAGAACAAGAGACCCAGTACTTC. It is translated as CASSSFIEQETQYF.

The chain joins TRBV2 to TRBJ2-1, with 8 bases aligning to TRBD2. The CDR3 covers 14 residues. Germline V gene lookup returns CDR1 SNHLY and CDR2 FYNNEI. V dropped 2 bases and J dropped 4; count of bases not matched to a gene: 1. CDR3: CASSELAGYNEQFF. The CDR3 DNA reads as TGTGCCAGCAGTGAATTAGCGGGGTACAATGAGCAGTTCTTC.

The V and J genes are TRBV6-5 and TRBJ2-7; tentatively, D is TRBD1 (5 bases). The germline gives CDR1 MNHEY, CDR2 SVGAGI. V was shortened by 5 bases and J by 3 bases, with 8 bases between the two germline ends. This CDR3 spans 12 amino acids. CDR3 region: CASSDTGYEQYF. For the CDR3, the DNA is TGTGCCAGCAGTGACACAGGCTACGAGCAGTACTTC.

The CDR3: CASSFGTGGYEQYF. Here the CDR3 DNA reads TGTGCCAGCAGCTTTGGGACAGGGGGCTACGAGCAGTACTTC. The V and J genes are TRBV7-8 and TRBJ2-7; 11 bases are shared with TRBD1. Germline V gene sequence: CDR1 SGHVS, CDR2 FQNEAQ. The CDR3 is 14 residues long. J lost 3 bases, V lost 3 bases, and 1 base had no gene match.

The chain joins TRBV7-9 to TRBJ1-3, with 7 bases lining up with TRBD1. V trimming: 8 bases; J trimming: 0 bases; junction bases outside the gene matches: 10. The germline V gene encodes CDR1 SEHNR and CDR2 FQNEAQ (reference sequence). The CDR3 totals 16 residues. As DNA, the CDR3 is TGTGCCAGCTACGACCGTTCAGGGGGCTCTGGAAACACCATATATTTT. Translation: CASYDRSGGSGNTIYF.

The count of this clone is one. The genes are TRBV15 and TRBJ1-1; possible D gene TRBD1, 5 bases. Germline CDR1 and CDR2: LNHNV and YYDKDF (reference sequence). The CDR3 spans 13 residues. V was shortened by 10 bases and J by 2 bases, with 14 bases between the two germline ends. CDR3 sequence (DNA): TGTGCCATTGCCGGGACTCTTAACACTGAAGCTTTCTTT. This sequence encodes CAIAGTLNTEAFF. Full variable domain (remainder filled in from reference TRBV15 and TRBJ1-1): DAMVIQNPRYQVTQFGKPVTLSCSQTLNHNVMYWYQQKSSQAPKLLFHYYDKDFNNEADTPDNFQSRRPNTSFCFLDIRSPGLGDTAMYLCAIAGTLNTEAFFGQGTRLTVV.

The chain carries TRBV6-6 and TRBJ2-3, with D perhaps TRBD1 or TRBD2 (5 bases each). The CDR3 spans 15 residues. CDR1 and CDR2 from the germline V gene are MNHNY and SVGAGI (reference sequence). The V and J ends lost 3 bases and 3 bases respectively, with 13 bases between them. DNA of the CDR3: TGTGCCAGCAGTTATTTTCAGAGGGGAACAGATACGCAGTATTTT. Amino acids: CASSYFQRGTDTQYF.

This clone was detected only a few times. Other DNA sequences in this specimen translate into the identical CDR3. The chain carries TRBV7-6 and TRBJ2-7; 7 bases map to TRBD1. There are 14 residues in the CDR3. Germline V CDR1 and CDR2: SGHVS, FNYEAQ. Losses at the gene ends were 1 base for V and 3 bases for J; bases not matched to a gene: 3. This chain's CDR3 is CASSLGTGRYEQYF. CDR3 sequence (DNA): TGTGCCAGCAGCTTAGGGACAGGACGCTACGAGCAGTACTTC.